These T cell receptor beta chains were read from a single sample in a study of technical replicates of blood from a handful of donors. Profiling relied on immunoSEQ multiplex PCR, and the TCRdb table lists in-frame clones only, not all of them. The sample consists of approximately 88,000 clones, around 94% of them appearing once. Sequencing input: T cells isolated from PBMCs. Every receptor here comes from a human donor in good health. The CDR3 runs from the conserved cysteine through the conserved F or W. A D gene is named only where the DNA matches it firmly. Clone size is given for some rows only: seen once, a few or many times, or a class if the clone is expanded.

d_gene	abundance	v_gene	j_gene	CDR3aa	CDR3nt
NA	NA	TRBV19	TRBJ1-5	CASSPLGAILQPQHF	TGTGCCAGTAGCCCGCTTGGGGCTATACTCCAGCCCCAGCATTTT
TRBD2	NA	TRBV9	TRBJ2-7	CASSVAHGRGGEQYF	TGTGCCAGCAGCGTAGCCCATGGGAGGGGCGGAGAGCAGTACTTC
TRBD2	NA	TRBV29-1	TRBJ2-1	CSVELGGTSGYSSYNEQFF	TGCAGCGTTGAATTAGGGGGGACTAGCGGCTATAGCTCCTACAATGAGCAGTTCTTC
TRBD2	NA	TRBV13	TRBJ2-1	CASSRSGMRNEQFF	TGTGCCAGCAGCCGTAGCGGGATGCGCAATGAGCAGTTCTTC
TRBD1	NA	TRBV14	TRBJ2-1	CASSQGTGAPNEQFF	TGTGCCAGCAGCCAAGGGACAGGGGCACCCAATGAGCAGTTCTTC
NA	NA	TRBV19	TRBJ1-1	CASTTRRGAAFF	TGTGCCAGTACCACCCGCCGGGGGGCGGCTTTCTTT
NA	NA	TRBV19	TRBJ2-1	CASSPGRRDEQFF	TGTGCCAGTAGTCCCGGGAGACGCGATGAGCAGTTCTTC
TRBD2	NA	TRBV11-1	TRBJ2-7	CASSSRGGRYEQYF	TGTGCCAGCAGCTCCCGGGGAGGGAGGTACGAGCAGTACTTC
NA	NA	TRBV19	TRBJ1-1	CASTIWGGDTEAFF	TGTGCCAGTACCATATGGGGAGGGGACACTGAAGCTTTCTTT
NA	NA	TRBV18	TRBJ2-7	CASSSGDEQYF	TGTGCCAGCTCGAGTGGTGACGAGCAGTACTTC
TRBD1	once	TRBV7-2	TRBJ2-7	CASSLGDRGPNAVYEQYF	TGTGCCAGCAGCTTAGGGGACAGGGGGCCCAACGCTGTATACGAGCAGTACTTC
TRBD2	NA	TRBV6-4	TRBJ2-2	CASRPMDATSATNTGELFF	TGTGCCAGCAGGCCCATGGACGCGACTAGCGCCACGAACACCGGGGAGCTGTTTTTT
NA	once	TRBV5-1	TRBJ1-3	CASSSTGDSGNTIYF	TGCGCCAGCAGCTCAACAGGAGACTCTGGAAACACCATATATTTT
NA	NA	TRBV5-1	TRBJ1-1	CASSLGPSGQTNTEAFF	TGCGCCAGCAGCTTGGGCCCCTCAGGACAGACGAACACTGAAGCTTTCTTT
NA	NA	TRBV6-6	TRBJ2-2	CASTREASWELFF	TGTGCCAGCACCCGCGAGGCTTCTTGGGAGCTGTTTTTT
NA	NA	TRBV29-1	TRBJ2-3	CSVEIVSTDTQYF	TGCAGCGTTGAAATAGTTAGCACAGATACGCAGTATTTT
NA	NA	TRBV19	TRBJ1-5	CASSIGEGSNQPQHF	TGTGCCAGTAGTATAGGGGAGGGGAGCAATCAGCCCCAGCATTTT
TRBD2	NA	TRBV7-9	TRBJ2-7	CASSLPSGSAYEQYF	TGTGCCAGCAGCCTCCCTAGCGGGAGTGCCTACGAGCAGTACTTC
NA	NA	TRBV9	TRBJ1-3	CASSVGGNSGNTIYF	TGTGCCAGCAGCGTAGGAGGGAATAGCGGAAACACCATATATTTT
NA	NA	TRBV11-3	TRBJ2-1	CASSLVPGIGYNEQFF	TGTGCCAGCAGCTTAGTCCCGGGGATAGGCTACAATGAGCAGTTCTTC
TRBD2	NA	TRBV27	TRBJ2-7	CASSTPQAGGTYEQYF	TGTGCCAGCAGTACGCCTCAAGCGGGAGGGACCTACGAGCAGTACTTC
TRBD1	NA	TRBV7-9	TRBJ2-7	CASSLAMDRAYEQYF	TGTGCCAGCAGCTTAGCTATGGACAGGGCCTACGAGCAGTACTTC
NA	NA	TRBV11-1	TRBJ1-2	CASSLARGYGYTF	TGTGCCAGCAGCTTAGCCAGGGGCTATGGCTACACCTTC
TRBD1	NA	TRBV6-1	TRBJ1-2	CASSEAVNRGANYGYTF	TGTGCCAGCAGTGAAGCGGTTAACAGGGGAGCTAACTATGGCTACACCTTC
TRBD1	NA	TRBV7-9	TRBJ1-3	CASSLDGSGTGLPGNTIYF	TGTGCCAGCAGCTTAGACGGGTCCGGGACAGGCTTACCTGGAAACACCATATATTTT
NA	NA	TRBV19	TRBJ2-1	CASSIRAYKFYNEQFF	TGTGCCAGTAGTATCAGGGCCTATAAGTTCTACAATGAGCAGTTCTTC
NA	NA	TRBV30	TRBJ1-2	CAWTTETGPASYGYTF	TGTGCCTGGACAACGGAAACAGGACCCGCCAGCTATGGCTACACCTTC